These 23 T cell receptor beta chains were sequenced from one sample in a study of T cells after posttransplantation cyclophosphamide. TCRdb's copy holds only in-frame clones and misses some; the assay was immunoSEQ multiplex PCR. This sample has 44,000 or so clones, each found more than once. Sequenced sample: PBMCs. The receptors were gathered from a man aged 35-49 years in good health, CMV-negative, and a related stem cell transplant donor.

There are many counts of this clone. J is TRBJ2-7 and V is TRBV20-1, with D perhaps matching TRBD1 (5 bases). Deletions cut 6 bases from V and 3 bases from J, with 9 bases between. This CDR3 comprises 11 residues. The V gene's germline CDR1 is DFQATT and CDR2 SNEGSKA (reference sequence). The chain's CDR3 is CSAETVYEQYF. CDR3 bases: TGCAGTGCCGAGACAGTCTACGAGCAGTACTTC.

This clone has at least ten counts. The chain is built from TRBV27 and TRBJ2-1; 9 bases fit TRBD2. Germline CDR1 reads MNHEY; CDR2 reads SMNVEV (reference sequence). Trimming removed 8 bases from V and 6 bases from J; junction bases left unmatched: 11. The CDR3 has 15 amino acids. CDR3 sequence (DNA): TGTGCCAGCTCCCCTAGCGGGACGATTGTCAATGAGCAGTTCTTC. This translates into CASSPSGTIVNEQFF.

This clone came up many times. The V gene is TRBV2, the J gene TRBJ2-7; 10 bases agree with TRBD1. In germline, CDR1 is SNHLY, CDR2 FYNNEI. This CDR3 region has 15 residues. V lost 4 bases to trimming and J lost 6 bases; unmatched junction nucleotides: 9. CDR3 loop: CASSGQGALPGEQYF. DNA of the CDR3: TGTGCCAGCAGTGGACAGGGGGCGCTTCCGGGCGAGCAGTACTTC.

This clone was seen repeatedly, ten times or more. The rearrangement links TRBV7-6 to TRBJ2-5; D gene ambiguous. This CDR3 has 13 residues. Germline CDR1 SGHVS, CDR2 FNYEAQ. Between the trimmed V and J ends, which lost 2 bases and 4 bases, there was a span of 8 bases. The CDR3 DNA is TGTGCCAGCAGCTTACCTCGAGGAGAGACCCAGTACTTC. Translated, it gives CASSLPRGETQYF. Full variable domain (remainder filled in from reference TRBV7-6 and TRBJ2-5): GAGVSQSPRYKVTKRGQDVALRCDPISGHVSLYWYRQALGQGPEFLTYFNYEAQQDKSGLPNDRFSAERPEGSISTLTIQRTEQRDSAMYRCASSLPRGETQYFGPGTRLLVL.

This clone was counted ten times or more. The V and J genes are TRBV14 and TRBJ2-2; 8 nucleotides match TRBD1. The germline CDR1 and CDR2 sequences are SGHDN and FVKESK. The CDR3 is 15 residues long. The J segment lost 3 bases and the V segment lost 7 bases, leaving 7 bases of the junction unmatched. CDR3: CASKEGQGDTGELFF. CDR3 nucleotides: TGTGCCAGCAAAGAAGGACAGGGTGACACCGGGGAGCTGTTTTTT.

This clone has at least ten counts. The chain links TRBV7-9 to TRBJ2-7, with unresolved D. The CDR3 length is 15 residues. Germline V gene sequence: CDR1 SEHNR, CDR2 FQNEAQ (reference sequence). The V end was cut by 1 base, the J end by 0 bases, with 10 bases between. CDR3 region: CASSLGVRSSYEQYF. In DNA, the CDR3 is TGTGCCAGCAGCTTAGGGGTCCGGAGCTCCTACGAGCAGTACTTC.

In this sample, this clone turned up many times. This chain uses TRBV6-1 with TRBJ2-7, with D tentatively TRBD2 (5 bases). Germline V gene lookup returns CDR1 MNHNS and CDR2 SASEGT. CDR3 length: 15 amino acids. V gave up 2 bases and J gave up 2 bases, with 13 bases separating them. The chain's CDR3 is CASSEIWTETYEQYF. For the CDR3, the DNA is TGTGCCAGCAGTGAAATTTGGACTGAGACCTACGAGCAGTACTTC.

This clone was counted at least ten times. The V and J genes are TRBV28 and TRBJ2-3; D possibly corresponds to TRBD1 (5 bases). The CDR3 contains 18 residues. Trimming took 5 bases from V and 0 from J, leaving 21 bases between them. Germline CDR1 and CDR2: MDHEN and SYDVKM. CDR3: CASSPIYIRDLSTDTQYF. The DNA for the CDR3 is TGTGCCAGCAGTCCTATCTATATCAGGGATCTCAGCACAGATACGCAGTATTTT.

Many counts were recorded for this clone. The rearrangement uses TRBV14 and TRBJ1-1; 8 bases are shared with TRBD1. This CDR3 spans 14 amino acids. V lost 1 base to trimming and J lost 4 bases; unmatched junction nucleotides: 2. Germline V CDR1 and CDR2: SGHDN, FVKESK. The CDR3 DNA reads TGTGCCAGCAGCCAAGTCAGGGGGCTCACTGAAGCTTTCTTT. Translation: CASSQVRGLTEAFF.

Ten or more counts support this clone. The genes are TRBV5-1 and TRBJ2-6; possible D gene TRBD2, 6 bases. The CDR3 has 16 amino acids. CDR1 and CDR2 (germline): SGHRS, YFSETQ. V gave up 3 bases and J gave up 1 base, with 11 bases separating them. The CDR3 spells CASSWEDISGANVLTF. The CDR3 region has the DNA TGCGCCAGCAGCTGGGAGGACATTTCTGGGGCCAACGTCCTGACTTTC.

In its sample, this clone was seen many times. The chain uses TRBV19 and TRBJ2-1, with D unclear. V lost 5 bases, J lost 4 bases, and 6 bases lay in between. Germline V gene lookup returns CDR1 LNHDA and CDR2 SQIVND (reference sequence). CDR3 length equals 12 residues. The CDR3 DNA follows: TGTGCCAGTAGTCCCCAATACAATGAGCAGTTCTTC. Residues: CASSPQYNEQFF.

There are many counts of this clone. The DNA of the CDR3 is TGCAGCGTTGAAGGTCTAATCGGGACTGATACGCAGTATTTT. It codes for CSVEGLIGTDTQYF. The chain links TRBV29-1 to TRBJ2-3; possible D gene TRBD2, 6 bases. This CDR3 region has 14 residues. V dropped 1 base and J dropped 6 bases, with 14 bases sitting between them. The germline CDR1 and CDR2 sequences are SQVTM and ANQGSEA.

This clone was found a few times. The chain links TRBV6-5 to TRBJ2-2; 9 bases match TRBD1. J was trimmed by 6 bases and V by 6 bases; bases with no gene match: 8. The germline gives CDR1 MNHEY, CDR2 SVGAGI. The CDR3 totals 15 residues. CDR3 sequence: CASRDRDRDAGELFF. The CDR3 DNA reads TGTGCCAGCAGGGATCGGGACAGGGACGCCGGGGAGCTGTTTTTT.

This clone was counted at least ten times. The CDR3 protein is CASSLQAEGTEAFF. CDR3 bases: TGCGCCAGCAGCTTGCAGGCTGAGGGCACTGAAGCTTTCTTT. The chain recombines TRBV5-1 with TRBJ1-1, with no clear D. Trimming pared 1 base from V and 4 bases from J, leaving 11 bases between. CDR3 length: 14 amino acids. The germline V gene encodes CDR1 SGHRS and CDR2 YFSETQ.

This clone was recorded at least ten times. CDR3 nucleotide sequence: TGTGCCACCGACAGGGTTTATGGTCAACAAGGGGCTGAAGCTTTCTTT. Amino acids: CATDRVYGQQGAEAFF. The rearrangement joins TRBV6-6 to TRBJ1-1; 7 nucleotides agree with TRBD1. V dropped 10 bases and J dropped 6; count of bases not matched to a gene: 20. The CDR3 runs 16 residues. In germline, CDR1 is MNHNY, CDR2 SVGAGI (reference sequence).

This clone was seen a handful of times. This chain connects TRBV28 to TRBJ2-7; 9 nucleotides agree with TRBD2. V gave up 2 bases and J gave up 2 bases; unmatched junction bases: 10. The CDR3 loop spans 17 amino acids. Germline V lookup: CDR1 MDHEN, CDR2 SYDVKM. This chain's CDR3 is CASSLELAGTSTYEQYF. The DNA for the CDR3 is TGTGCCAGCAGTTTAGAACTAGCGGGTACTTCGACCTACGAGCAGTACTTC.

This clone was counted at least ten times. The V call is TRBV25-1, the J call TRBJ1-4; a possible D gene is TRBD1 (5 bases). The V end lost 1 base, the J end lost 6 bases, and 12 bases lay between the germline ends. CDR3 length equals 15 residues. Germline values: CDR1 MGHDK, CDR2 SYGVNS. As DNA, the CDR3 is TGTGCCAGCAGTGAATTCGGAGGGGCCCATGAAAAACTGTTTTTT. This gives the protein CASSEFGGAHEKLFF.

This clone was recorded at least ten times. V and J are TRBV13 and TRBJ2-5; 7 nucleotides agree with TRBD2. CDR3 length equals 16 residues. The V gene end was trimmed by 4 bases and the J gene end by 2 bases; junction bases not matched to a gene: 10. The V gene's germline CDR1 is PRHDT and CDR2 FYEKMQ (reference sequence). CDR3 coding DNA: TGTGCCAGCAGCTCGGGAGGCATCGGGAGTCAAGAGACCCAGTACTTC. Its protein product is CASSSGGIGSQETQYF.

This clone was detected ten times or more. V and J are TRBV13 and TRBJ2-4; TRBD2 matches at 9 bases. V dropped 2 bases and J dropped 1; count of bases not matched to a gene: 15. The germline gives CDR1 PRHDT, CDR2 FYEKMQ (reference sequence). CDR3 size: 20 residues. CDR3 nucleotide sequence: TGTGCCAGCAGCTTATTAGCGGGAGCTTGGGGAGGAACTGCCAAAAACATTCAGTACTTC. Its translation: CASSLLAGAWGGTAKNIQYF.

This clone was detected ten times or more. This chain joins TRBV6-5 and TRBJ1-2; 8 bases line up with TRBD1. Germline trimming cut 0 bases from V and 4 bases from J; bases unmatched to any gene: 7. The germline CDR1 and CDR2 sequences are MNHEY and SVGAGI. CDR3 length: 16 residues. This chain's CDR3 is CASSYSRWGTGYGYTF. The CDR3 coding sequence is TGTGCCAGCAGTTACTCAAGATGGGGGACAGGCTATGGCTACACCTTC.

The table lists this clone with many counts. V gene TRBV6-5 combines with J gene TRBJ2-7; 7 bases map to TRBD1. The germline V gene has CDR1 MNHEY and CDR2 SVGAGI. This CDR3 region has 15 residues. V gave up 7 bases and J gave up 5 bases; unmatched junction bases: 14. The CDR3 DNA reads as TGTGCCAGCACTGACAGACAGGGAGCAGTCCACGAGCAGTACTTC. It yields the protein CASTDRQGAVHEQYF.

This clone was picked up many times. The CDR3 sequence is CASSSGTGDGETQYF. As DNA, the CDR3 is TGTGCCAGCAGCTCGGGGACAGGGGACGGAGAGACCCAGTACTTC. V and J are TRBV7-2 and TRBJ2-5, with TRBD1 identical over 10 bases. J was trimmed by 4 bases and V by 4 bases; bases with no gene match: 6. The CDR3 is 15 residues long. CDR1 is SGHTA and CDR2 is FQGNSA in the germline V gene.

This clone was seen repeatedly, ten times or more. This chain connects TRBV28 to TRBJ1-2; unclear D gene. CDR3 length: 10 residues. The V gene lost 8 bases and the J gene lost 8 bases, with 9 bases spanning the gap. CDR1 and CDR2 from the germline V gene are MDHEN and SYDVKM. CDR3 in amino acids: CASWGGGYTF. The DNA of the CDR3 is TGTGCCAGCTGGGGAGGGGGCTACACCTTC.